A single sample is the source of the 31 T cell receptor beta chains below, sequenced in a study of beta chain features in type 1 diabetes. Study findings and constraints: Moderate but significant shortening of TCRB CDR3s was recorded in all four CD4+ subsets from Type 1 diabetes patients.

Their recognized antigens are unknown. Sequencing targeted expressed TCRB transcripts, as all isolated RNA had been reverse transcribed. Measured with immunoSEQ multiplex PCR; TCRdb has only the in-frame clones, and not every one. The sample records around 100,000 clones, 25% to 30% being singletons. Sequencing was performed on central memory CD4+ T cells from blood. These receptor sequences come from a young woman with type 1 diabetes.

The table lists this clone with a few counts. This sequence joins TRBV30 and TRBJ1-1; 8 bases fit TRBD1. This CDR3 has 16 residues. J gave up 0 bases and V 1 base, and 7 bases lay outside the gene matches. Germline V CDR1 and CDR2: GTSNPN, SVGIG (reference sequence). In DNA form, the CDR3 reads TGTGCCTGGAGTGGCGGACAGGGAAGAATGAACACTGAAGCTTTCTTT. This sequence encodes CAWSGGQGRMNTEAFF.

The chain recombines TRBV7-2 with TRBJ2-1; 10 bases match TRBD2. Germline V gene sequence: CDR1 SGHTA, CDR2 FQGNSA. The junction had 7 bases not matched to a gene; V was cut back by 4 bases and J by 7 bases. There are 15 residues in the CDR3. The CDR3 here is CASSSGLASWNEQFF. DNA for the CDR3: TGTGCCAGCAGCTCGGGACTAGCGTCTTGGAATGAGCAGTTCTTC.

The V and J genes are TRBV19 and TRBJ2-1; tentative D call: TRBD1 (7 bases). The CDR3 runs 15 residues. The germline V gene encodes CDR1 LNHDA and CDR2 SQIVND (reference sequence). Trimming shortened V by 5 bases and J by 6 bases, and 17 bases separated the two germline ends. CDR3 in DNA: TGTGCCAGTAGTGCCCCAGGGGGGCTCTTCAATGAGCAGTTCTTC. Protein product: CASSAPGGLFNEQFF. The full variable domain, in which reference TRBV19 and TRBJ2-1 provide the parts outside the CDR3, is DGGITQSPKYLFRKEGQNVTLSCEQNLNHDAMYWYRQDPGQGLRLIYYSQIVNDFQKGDIAEGYSVSREKKESFPLTVTSAQKNPTAFYLCASSAPGGLFNEQFFGPGTRLTVL.

Only a few counts were recorded for this clone. The CDR3 DNA is TGTGCCAGCAGCGTAGATCTAGTCGGCGAGCAGTACTTC. This gives the protein CASSVDLVGEQYF. This rearrangement joins TRBV9 to TRBJ2-7, with D unresolved. The CDR3 extends over 13 amino acids. Trimming removed 0 bases from V and 6 bases from J, with 10 bases in between. The germline gives CDR1 SGDLS, CDR2 YYNGEE.

This chain joins TRBV6-5 and TRBJ2-1, with 9 bases aligning to TRBD2. This CDR3 is 13 amino acids long. With V trimmed by 7 bases and J by 15 bases, 13 bases remained unmatched. CDR1 and CDR2 from the germline V gene are MNHEY and SVGAGI. The CDR3 loop reads CASTRLAEGRRFF. CDR3 coding DNA: TGTGCCAGCACCAGACTAGCGGAGGGGAGGCGGTTCTTC.

This clone turned up a few times. The chain employs TRBV27 and TRBJ2-4, with D perhaps matching TRBD2 (6 bases). Between the trimmed V and J ends, which lost 10 bases and 11 bases, there was a span of 18 bases. The CDR3 sequence is 12 residues long. Germline values: CDR1 MNHEY, CDR2 SMNVEV (reference sequence). CDR3 DNA: TGTGCCACATCACCTCACGGGACTGTTCAGTACTTC. It is translated as CATSPHGTVQYF.

This chain links TRBV5-4 with TRBJ2-6, with D unclear. Germline CDR1 and CDR2: SGHNT and YYREEE (reference sequence). V lost 0 bases and J 2 bases, leaving 3 bases between the germline ends. This CDR3 spans 14 amino acids. CDR3 in amino acids: CASSLATGANVLTF. The CDR3 nucleotides are TGTGCCAGCAGCTTGGCTACTGGGGCCAACGTCCTGACTTTC.

The genes are TRBV29-1 and TRBJ2-3; 9 bases match TRBD2. The CDR3 runs to 14 residues. Germline-derived CDR1 and CDR2 are SQVTM and ANQGSEA. The V and J ends lost 7 bases and 0 bases, in that order; junction bases with no gene match: 5. The CDR3 here is CSGAGGTSTDTQYF. CDR3 in DNA: TGCAGCGGAGCGGGAGGCACTAGCACAGATACGCAGTATTTT.

This rearrangement joins TRBV21-1 to TRBJ1-1; no DNA check was done on the table's D call, TRBD1. TRBV21-1 represents a pseudogene. The CDR3 consists of 18 residues. The CDR3 sequence: CASSKEDRDAGLNTEAFF. Here the CDR3 DNA reads TGTGCCAGCAGCAAAGAGGACAGGGATGCAGGTTTGAACACTGAAGCTTTCTTT.

This clone showed up many times. This chain connects TRBV2 to TRBJ2-3; D possibly corresponds to TRBD1 (6 bases). V was cut by 5 bases and J by 4 bases, with 10 bases left in between. The CDR3 extends over 13 amino acids. From germline, CDR1 is SNHLY and CDR2 FYNNEI. The CDR3 sequence: CASSIGQPDTQYF. CDR3 nucleotides: TGTGCCAGCAGTATTGGACAGCCAGATACGCAGTATTTT.

This clone occurred a few times. The genes are TRBV5-1 and TRBJ1-3; tentative D call: TRBD1 (5 bases). Trimming removed 1 base from V and 0 bases from J, with 8 bases in between. Germline V CDR1 and CDR2: SGHRS, YFSETQ. The CDR3 totals 15 residues. The DNA for the CDR3 is TGCGCCAGCAGCTTGTTAGGGGTCTCTGGAAACACCATATATTTT. Protein sequence: CASSLLGVSGNTIYF.

The chain uses TRBV30 and TRBJ2-7; 7 bases are shared with TRBD2. Trimming cost V 3 bases and J 0 bases; bases outside gene matches: 5. Germline V CDR1 and CDR2: GTSNPN, SVGIG (reference sequence). This CDR3 has 14 amino acids. The DNA of the CDR3 is TGTGCCTGGAGCAGGGAGGGGAGCTCCTACGAGCAGTACTTC. Translated: CAWSREGSSYEQYF.

This clone was detected a few times. V usage is TRBV10-3 and J usage is TRBJ1-2; D gene ambiguous. The germline gives CDR1 ENHRY, CDR2 SYGVKD. With 0 bases removed from V and 8 bases from J, the gap between germline ends came to 4 bases. The CDR3 spans 11 residues. The CDR3 protein is CAISESMGYTF. The CDR3 DNA sequence: TGTGCCATCAGTGAGTCTATGGGCTACACCTTC.

The V and J genes are TRBV27 and TRBJ2-4; 9 bases fit TRBD2. V trimming: 0 bases; J trimming: 2 bases; junction bases outside the gene matches: 11. The CDR3 has 19 amino acids. Looked up from germline, CDR1 is MNHEY and CDR2 is SMNVEV (reference sequence). The CDR3 sequence: CASSLSAPLAGRTKNIQYF. In nucleotides, the CDR3 is TGTGCCAGCAGTTTATCGGCCCCCCTAGCGGGACGGACCAAAAACATTCAGTACTTC.

This clone was picked up a small number of times. V is TRBV7-2 and J is TRBJ2-7; 8 nucleotides match TRBD1. The CDR3 is made up of 14 amino acids. The ends lost 3 bases at V and 7 bases at J; junction bases unmatched: 8. Germline V gene lookup returns CDR1 SGHTA and CDR2 FQGNSA. The chain's CDR3 is CASSFNPGGGEQYF. CDR3 DNA: TGTGCCAGCAGCTTTAACCCAGGGGGCGGTGAGCAGTACTTC.

This clone came up a few times. This chain uses TRBV6-6 with TRBJ1-2; D unresolved. Trimming stripped 2 bases from V and 4 bases from J, with 8 bases between. Germline CDR1 and CDR2: MNHNY and SVGAGI (reference sequence). The CDR3 covers 13 residues. CDR3 bases: TGTGCCAGCAGTTACGAACGGTCCTATGGCTACACCTTC. Amino acids: CASSYERSYGYTF.

The rearrangement links TRBV10-3 to TRBJ2-7; the match to TRBD2 covers 8 bases. Germline V gives CDR1 ENHRY, CDR2 SYGVKD. The CDR3 loop spans 14 amino acids. Unmatched junction bases numbered 1, after V lost 0 bases and J lost 3 bases. The CDR3: CAISESTSGYEQYF. CDR3 nucleotides: TGTGCCATCAGTGAGTCTACTAGCGGCTACGAGCAGTACTTC.

This clone was recorded a few times. J is TRBJ2-5 and V is TRBV7-9; tentatively, D is TRBD2 (6 bases). CDR3 length: 15 residues. The V and J ends lost 5 bases and 2 bases respectively, with 15 bases between them. Germline V gives CDR1 SEHNR, CDR2 FQNEAQ (reference sequence). CDR3 residues: CASSRVSGGQETQYF. CDR3 coding DNA: TGTGCCAGCAGCCGGGTTTCTGGGGGGCAAGAGACCCAGTACTTC.

This chain joins TRBV9 and TRBJ2-3, with 8 bases lining up with TRBD2. From germline, CDR1 is SGDLS and CDR2 YYNGEE. The CDR3 is made up of 16 amino acids. The V gene end was trimmed by 2 bases and the J gene end by 0 bases; junction bases not matched to a gene: 5. The CDR3 here is CASSVAPSGSTDTQYF. The CDR3 DNA reads TGTGCCAGCAGCGTGGCGCCTAGCGGGAGCACAGATACGCAGTATTTT. The variable domain in full, with the rest retrieved from reference TRBV9 and TRBJ2-3, is DSGVTQTPKHLITATGQRVTLRCSPRSGDLSVYWYQQSLDQGLQFLIQYYNGEERAKGNILERFSAQQFPDLHSELNLSSLELGDSALYFCASSVAPSGSTDTQYFGPGTRLTVL.

This clone was counted only a few times. V usage is TRBV5-4 and J usage is TRBJ2-2; 13 nucleotides match TRBD2. The CDR3 length is 16 residues. Germline lookup yields CDR1 SGHNT and CDR2 YYREEE (reference sequence). Trimming removed 4 bases from V and 6 bases from J; junction bases left unmatched: 6. CDR3 in amino acids: CASSRGTSGISGELFF. The CDR3 bases are TGTGCCAGCAGCCGAGGGACTAGCGGGATCTCCGGGGAGCTGTTTTTT.

The chain uses TRBV6-6 and TRBJ2-4; D is perhaps TRBD2 (6 bases). The CDR3 is 16 amino acids. Germline CDR1 reads MNHNY; CDR2 reads SVGAGI (reference sequence). V lost 5 bases, J lost 0 bases, and 14 bases lay in between. The CDR3 reads CASSNLGTLAKNIQYF. CDR3 coding DNA: TGTGCCAGCAGTAATCTCGGGACTCTAGCCAAAAACATTCAGTACTTC.

This clone was observed a handful of times. The V call is TRBV7-8, the J call TRBJ2-1, with D tentatively TRBD1 (6 bases). Germline V CDR1 and CDR2: SGHVS, FQNEAQ. There are 14 residues in the CDR3. V lost 2 bases and J 5 bases, leaving 10 bases between the germline ends. The CDR3 protein is CASSLRDTNNEQFF. For the CDR3, the DNA is TGTGCCAGCAGCTTACGGGACACAAACAATGAGCAGTTCTTC.

The gene calls are TRBV18 and TRBJ1-1; 10 bases match TRBD1. The CDR3 totals 16 residues. V shed 3 bases and J 4 bases; nucleotides not matched to a gene: 8. Germline CDR1 and CDR2: KGHSH and LQKENI. The CDR3 protein is CASSPVLGTGATEAFF. In DNA form, the CDR3 reads TGTGCCAGCTCACCCGTTCTAGGGACAGGGGCCACTGAAGCTTTCTTT.

V usage is TRBV27 and J usage is TRBJ2-5; 8 nucleotides align to TRBD1. CDR1 and CDR2 (germline): MNHEY, SMNVEV (reference sequence). The V gene end was trimmed by 2 bases and the J gene end by 2 bases; junction bases not matched to a gene: 10. CDR3 length: 17 amino acids. The CDR3 spells CASSLIRGTGGQETQYF. The CDR3 DNA follows: TGTGCCAGCAGTTTAATAAGAGGGACAGGAGGGCAAGAGACCCAGTACTTC.

This clone was detected only a few times. This chain uses TRBV4-3 with TRBJ1-2; 7 positions match TRBD1. Germline V CDR1 and CDR2: LGHNA, YSLEER. The CDR3 is 18 amino acids. Trimming took 0 bases from V and 6 from J; bases not matched to a gene: 16. The CDR3 DNA reads TGCGCCAGCAGCCAAGAGGGGACAGCTCGCACCATCTCCGATGGCTACACCTTC. Residues: CASSQEGTARTISDGYTF.

This clone has only one observation. The chain recombines TRBV12-5 with TRBJ2-5, with D tentatively TRBD2 (5 bases). This CDR3 comprises 11 residues. Germline-derived CDR1 and CDR2 are LGHNT and FRNRAP. V lost 1 base to trimming and J lost 14 bases, with 11 bases between them. The CDR3 sequence is CASGLDTGDYF. Here the CDR3 DNA reads TGTGCTAGTGGTTTGGATACCGGGGATTACTTC. Full variable domain (missing parts from reference TRBV12-5 and TRBJ2-5): DARVTQTPRHKVTEMGQEVTMRCQPILGHNTVFWYRQTMMQGLELLAYFRNRAPLDDSGMPKDRFSAEMPDATLATLKIQPSEPRDSAVYFCASGLDTGDYFGPGTRLLVL.

V gene TRBV9 combines with J gene TRBJ2-3, with D maybe TRBD2 (6 bases). Deletions cut 8 bases from V and 0 bases from J, with 13 bases between. In germline, CDR1 is SGDLS, CDR2 YYNGEE. There are 14 residues in the CDR3. The CDR3 reads CASGREASTDTQYF. CDR3 nucleotide sequence: TGTGCCAGTGGAAGGGAGGCTAGCACAGATACGCAGTATTTT.

This clone was observed a handful of times. The chain recombines TRBV2 with TRBJ2-6; weak D call: TRBD1 (5 bases). CDR1 is SNHLY, CDR2 FYNNEI, per germline. Trimming left V 3 bases short and J 0 bases short, with 15 bases between. This CDR3 comprises 18 residues. CDR3 protein: CASSDRSYRHSGANVLTF. Here the CDR3 DNA reads TGTGCCAGCAGTGATCGGTCCTACAGGCACTCTGGGGCCAACGTCCTGACTTTC.

The chain uses TRBV4-3 and TRBJ2-3, with D possibly being TRBD2 (6 bases). Germline lookup yields CDR1 LGHNA and CDR2 YSLEER. V was trimmed by 5 bases and J by 4 bases, leaving 19 bases between them. CDR3 length: 16 amino acids. The CDR3 sequence is CASSKGVNGRADTQYF. In DNA, the CDR3 is TGCGCCAGCAGCAAAGGGGTTAACGGGAGAGCAGATACGCAGTATTTT.

The chain is built from TRBV27 and TRBJ1-3; TRBD1 agrees at 9 bases. Germline trimming cut 5 bases from V and 2 bases from J; bases unmatched to any gene: 7. Germline V gene data show CDR1 as MNHEY and CDR2 as SMNVEV (reference sequence). CDR3 length: 16 amino acids. CDR3 region: CASSDPTGGPGNTIYF. In DNA form, the CDR3 reads TGTGCCAGCAGTGACCCGACAGGGGGACCTGGAAACACCATATATTTT.

The V and J genes are TRBV25-1 and TRBJ2-3; D not certain. V was clipped by 4 bases and J by 6 bases, with 8 bases between them. CDR3 length: 12 amino acids. Germline V gene sequence: CDR1 MGHDK, CDR2 SYGVNS. The CDR3 region is CASSGFLDTQYF. CDR3 DNA sequence: TGTGCCAGCAGTGGTTTTCTGGATACGCAGTATTTT.